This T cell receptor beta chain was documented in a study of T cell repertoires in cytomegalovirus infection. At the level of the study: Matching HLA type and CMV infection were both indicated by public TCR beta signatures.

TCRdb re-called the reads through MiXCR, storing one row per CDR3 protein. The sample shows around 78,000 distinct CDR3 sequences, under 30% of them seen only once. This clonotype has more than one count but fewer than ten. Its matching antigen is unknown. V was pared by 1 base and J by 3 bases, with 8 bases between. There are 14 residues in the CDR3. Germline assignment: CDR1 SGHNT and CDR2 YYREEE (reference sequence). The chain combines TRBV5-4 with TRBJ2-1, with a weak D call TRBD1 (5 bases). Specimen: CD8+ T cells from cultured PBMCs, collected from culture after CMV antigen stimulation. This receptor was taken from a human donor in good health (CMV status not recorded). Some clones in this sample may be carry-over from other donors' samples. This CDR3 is CASSLSTDYNEQFF. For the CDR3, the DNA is TGTGCCAGCAGCTTGTCGACAGACTACAATGAGCAGTTCTTC.